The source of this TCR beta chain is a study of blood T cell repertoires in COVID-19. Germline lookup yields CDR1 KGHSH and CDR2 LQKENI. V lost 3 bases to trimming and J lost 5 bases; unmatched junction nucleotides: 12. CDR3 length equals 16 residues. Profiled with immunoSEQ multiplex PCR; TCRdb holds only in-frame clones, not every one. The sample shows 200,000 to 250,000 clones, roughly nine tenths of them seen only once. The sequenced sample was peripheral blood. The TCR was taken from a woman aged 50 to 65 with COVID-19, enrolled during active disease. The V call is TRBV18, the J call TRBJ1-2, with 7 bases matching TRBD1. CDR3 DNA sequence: TGTGCCAGCTCACCCCAAGGACAGGCTCTAATGTATGGCTACACCTTC. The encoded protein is CASSPQGQALMYGYTF. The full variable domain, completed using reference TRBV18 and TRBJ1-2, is NAGVMQNPRHLVRRRGQEARLRCSPMKGHSHVYWYRQLPEEGLKFMVYLQKENIIDESGMPKERFSAEFPKEGPSILRIQQVVRGDSAAYFCASSPQGQALMYGYTFGSGTRLTVV.